The 16 T cell receptor beta chains in this list originate from one sample, sequenced in a study of shared clonotypes between healthy human individuals. Using immunoSEQ multiplex PCR, the repertoire was profiled, and TCRdb retains in-frame clones only, with some absent. Of about 990,000 clones in the sample, around three quarters were seen once. The sample was memory CD4+ T cells from PBMCs. Subset denoted: CD45RA-negative fraction. Receptors were obtained from a man aged 18 to 29 in good health. Some clones in this sample may be carry-over from other donors' samples.

A remark on this clone: In the same sample, other DNA sequences code for this CDR3. The chain joins TRBV5-1 to TRBJ1-3; D uncertain. V was pared by 0 bases and J by 4 bases, with 8 bases between. This CDR3 has 14 residues. Germline CDR1 SGHRS, CDR2 YFSETQ. This chain's CDR3 is CASSLGPSGNTIYF. As DNA, the CDR3 is TGCGCCAGCAGCTTGGGGCCTTCCGGAAACACCATATATTTT. Full variable domain (outside the CDR3, taken from reference TRBV5-1 and TRBJ1-3): KAGVTQTPRYLIKTRGQQVTLSCSPISGHRSVSWYQQTPGQGLQFLFEYFSETQRNKGNFPGRFSGRQFSNSRSEMNVSTLELGDSALYLCASSLGPSGNTIYFGEGSWLTVV.

To note about this clone: The CDR3 carries no conserved terminal phenylalanine or tryptophan, so it likely arises from a read error. CDR3: CATSRALAYEQYL. The CDR3 DNA reads as TGTGCCACCAGCAGGGCACTAGCCTACGAGCAGTACCTC. The rearrangement joins TRBV15 to TRBJ2-7; D may be TRBD2 (5 bases). CDR3 length equals 13 residues. Looked up from germline, CDR1 is LNHNV and CDR2 is YYDKDF (reference sequence). V was trimmed by 3 bases and J by 2 bases, leaving 8 bases between them.

This clone appeared once. The V and J genes are TRBV30 and TRBJ2-7; TRBD1 matches 8 bases. Germline CDR1 GTSNPN, CDR2 SVGIG (reference sequence). CDR3 length: 16 residues. Losses at the gene ends were 4 bases for V and 0 bases for J; bases not matched to a gene: 11. The CDR3 loop is CAWMGGWTGTSYEQYF. In DNA form, the CDR3 reads TGTGCCTGGATGGGTGGATGGACAGGGACCTCCTACGAGCAGTACTTC.

This clone occurred a few times. V and J are TRBV6-1 and TRBJ1-4, with a possible D match to TRBD1 (5 bases). Germline CDR1 reads MNHNS; CDR2 reads SASEGT. The CDR3 sequence is 13 residues long. Trimming removed 8 bases from V and 3 bases from J, with 10 bases in between. The CDR3 sequence: CASSTVPNEKLFF. The CDR3 bases are TGTGCCAGCTCGACAGTGCCTAATGAAAAACTGTTTTTT.

V and J are TRBV5-3 and TRBJ2-3; D possibly uses TRBD1 or TRBD2 (9 bases each). TRBV5-3 is placed among ORFs of uncertain function. Trimming left V 0 bases short and J 2 bases short, with 19 bases between. The CDR3 is 18 residues long. The CDR3 bases are TGTGCCAGAAGCTTGGACGACAGGGGGACTAGCTTCACAGATACGCAGTATTTT. Translation: CARSLDDRGTSFTDTQYF.

The V call is TRBV7-2, the J call TRBJ2-7, with D hard to call. This CDR3 is built from 12 residues. Trimming shortened V by 4 bases and J by 8 bases, and 12 bases separated the two germline ends. CDR1 SGHTA and CDR2 FQGNSA come from the germline V gene. The CDR3 nucleotides are TGTGCCAGCAGCTCCCCCGACGGCCAGCAGTACTTC. Protein product: CASSSPDGQQYF.

This rearrangement joins TRBV6-1 to TRBJ2-1; no firm D call. CDR3 length: 11 residues. Germline V gives CDR1 MNHNS, CDR2 SASEGT. Trimming cost V 7 bases and J 9 bases, with 10 bases left between them. CDR3: CASTGAGEQFF. The CDR3 DNA is TGTGCCAGCACTGGAGCAGGTGAGCAGTTCTTC.

This rearrangement joins TRBV28 to TRBJ2-5; D is unclear. CDR1 and CDR2 (germline): MDHEN, SYDVKM. The CDR3 runs to 12 residues. The V end was cut by 5 bases, the J end by 5 bases, with 9 bases between. CDR3 DNA: TGTGCCAGCAGTCCGGCCCGGGAGACCCAGTACTTC. It translates to CASSPARETQYF. The whole variable domain, remainder taken from reference TRBV28 and TRBJ2-5, is DVKVTQSSRYLVKRTGEKVFLECVQDMDHENMFWYRQDPGLGLRLIYFSYDVKMKEKGDIPEGYSVSREKKERFSLILESASTNQTSMYLCASSPARETQYFGPGTRLLVL.

This chain uses TRBV7-8 with TRBJ2-7, with D possibly matching TRBD2 (6 bases). With 3 bases removed from V and 2 bases from J, the gap between germline ends came to 11 bases. This CDR3 is 14 amino acids long. Germline assignment: CDR1 SGHVS and CDR2 FQNEAQ. CDR3 residues: CASSFGTATYEQYF. CDR3 in DNA: TGTGCCAGCAGCTTCGGGACTGCCACCTACGAGCAGTACTTC.

The chain combines TRBV7-6 with TRBJ1-4; D is unclear. The germline V gene encodes CDR1 SGHVS and CDR2 FNYEAQ. Trimming stripped 0 bases from V and 8 bases from J, with 10 bases between. CDR3 length: 14 amino acids. CDR3 amino acids: CASSLAPDGEKLFF. In DNA, the CDR3 is TGTGCCAGCAGCTTAGCGCCGGATGGGGAAAAACTGTTTTTT.

The chain couples TRBV6-5 to TRBJ1-1; D is perhaps TRBD1 (6 bases). The germline V and J ends were trimmed by 6 bases and 11 bases, with 19 bases remaining between them. Germline CDR1 MNHEY, CDR2 SVGAGI. The CDR3 is 13 amino acids. The CDR3 sequence is CASSWTRGVRAFF. The CDR3 coding sequence is TGTGCCAGCAGCTGGACGAGGGGGGTGAGGGCTTTCTTT.

The chain uses TRBV10-3 and TRBJ2-5; 7 bases agree with TRBD1. This CDR3 has 15 amino acids. Losses at the gene ends were 0 bases for V and 3 bases for J; bases not matched to a gene: 4. Germline V CDR1 and CDR2: ENHRY, SYGVKD. In DNA form, the CDR3 reads TGTGCCATCAGTGAGTCTCACAGGGGAAAAGAGACCCAGTACTTC. This codes for CAISESHRGKETQYF.

The rearrangement joins TRBV6-6 to TRBJ1-1, with D unresolved. Trimming stripped 2 bases from V and 6 bases from J, with 13 bases between. Germline lookup yields CDR1 MNHNY and CDR2 SVGAGI (reference sequence). This CDR3 is 14 amino acids long. The CDR3 bases are TGTGCCAGCAGTTACCGGACCTCCAACCCTGAAGCTTTCTTT. It codes for CASSYRTSNPEAFF.

The chain links TRBV7-3 to TRBJ2-1; no reliable D call. The CDR3 sequence is 15 residues long. Germline V gene sequence: CDR1 SGHTA, CDR2 FQGTGA. V was shortened by 4 bases and J by 1 base, with 11 bases between the two germline ends. CDR3 DNA: TGTGCCAGCAGCTGGACCCCCGGATCCTACAATGAGCAGTTCTTC. Its translation is CASSWTPGSYNEQFF. Variable domain in full (rest from reference TRBV7-3 and TRBJ2-1): GAGVSQTPSNKVTEKGKYVELRCDPISGHTALYWYRQSLGQGPEFLIYFQGTGAADDSGLPNDRFFAVRPEGSVSTLKIQRTERGDSAVYLCASSWTPGSYNEQFFGPGTRLTVL.

The genes are TRBV2 and TRBJ2-7; D is perhaps TRBD1 (6 bases). V was cut by 8 bases and J by 2 bases, with 10 bases left in between. The CDR3 is 12 amino acids. The germline V gene encodes CDR1 SNHLY and CDR2 FYNNEI. The CDR3 protein is CASRTETYEQYF. The CDR3 DNA follows: TGTGCCAGCCGGACAGAAACCTACGAGCAGTACTTC.

The rearrangement links TRBV25-1 to TRBJ2-3, with 7 positions matching TRBD2. The CDR3 sequence is 15 residues long. Per germline, CDR1 MGHDK and CDR2 SYGVNS. Germline trimming cut 1 base from V and 8 bases from J; bases unmatched to any gene: 9. In DNA form, the CDR3 reads TGTGCCAGCAGTGAATCTGGGGGGAGGGGAGGTACGCAGTATTTT. This codes for CASSESGGRGGTQYF.